This entry is about one T cell receptor (beta chain). The sample holds one count of this clone. Its antigen has not been determined. No per-base quality is available; no much larger clone lies one base away. The sample is drawn from a study of blood T cell repertoires in COVID-19 (TCRdb year 2020). Regarding the complete study: Samples covering the acute and convalescent phases of COVID-19 were provided by collaborators in the United States, Italy and Spain. The prospective study material was composed of cDNA or gDNA derived from T cells, B-cell-depleted T cells, or PBMCs. Subjects who had been exposed to COVID-19, were actively infected with it, or had recovered from it provided the deeply sampled blood TCRbeta repertoires that made up the dataset. The repertoires were made available in a free public database intended to serve as a resource for research on the immune response to SARS-CoV-2. Samples came from the ongoing ImmuneRACE study (first 160 participants) plus 1,254 subjects from 6 global collaborators. Nearly every sample came with metadata listing a de-identified subject ID, COVID-19 status, age in years and sex. HLA class I and class II types, where available, came from metadata supplied by the sample provider rather than from assay-based typing.

The immunoSEQ Assay, a bias-controlled multiplex PCR, was used to amplify TCRbeta CDR3 regions from genomic DNA. Per the original workflow: The number of nucleated cells in each sample was estimated by amplification of reference gene primers within the assay. Sequence reads were collapsed and filtered to measure the absolute abundance of every unique TCRbeta CDR3 rearrangement. Productive Simpson clonality was computed per sample as the square root of Simpson's diversity index over productive rearrangements. TCRdb holds this immuneACCESS table with in-frame rearrangements only. Some clones are missing; in checked studies, unresolved V genes explain under half, and the rest has no known cause. The DNA was the basis for D and trimming; V, J and clone size are from that table. For this sample there are around 160,000 clones; around 84% appear just once. The ten top clones hold approximately 12% of the sample.

General conclusions and limits of the study: The quantity of clinical and demographic metadata differed by source and by participant and was supplied without curation.

At the junction V is shortened by 3 bases and J by 4 bases; bases outside the gene matches: 3. For CDR1 and CDR2, the germline V gene lists KGHDR and SFDVKD. There are 14 amino acids in the CDR3, from cysteine to phenylalanine inclusive. Solely the CDR3 DNA is kept, with 42 bases framed from the first base. The collaborating institutions used their own protocols to collect whole blood in K2EDTA tubes. Collaborator samples were shipped for TCRbeta analysis as frozen whole blood, isolated PBMCs, or DNA extracted from either sample type. In this chain, TRBV24-1 is recombined with TRBJ2-5; the junction holds 8 bases that match TRBD1. The sequenced sample consisted of peripheral blood. This TCR came from a man aged 60-69 years with active or convalescent COVID-19. The CDR3 is CATSDGTGGETQYF. In nucleotide form, the sequence is TGTGCCACCAGTGATGGGACAGGAGGAGAGACCCAGTACTTC.